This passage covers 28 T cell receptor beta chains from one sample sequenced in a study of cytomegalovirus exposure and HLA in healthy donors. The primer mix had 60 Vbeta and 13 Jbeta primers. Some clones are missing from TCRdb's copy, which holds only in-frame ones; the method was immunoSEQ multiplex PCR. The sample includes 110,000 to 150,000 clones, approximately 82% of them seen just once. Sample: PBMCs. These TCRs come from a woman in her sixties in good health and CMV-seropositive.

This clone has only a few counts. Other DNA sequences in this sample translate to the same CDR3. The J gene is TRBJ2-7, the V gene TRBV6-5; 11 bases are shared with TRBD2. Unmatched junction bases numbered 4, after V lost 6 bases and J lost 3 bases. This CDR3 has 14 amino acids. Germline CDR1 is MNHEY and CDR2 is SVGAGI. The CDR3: CASSPGTSGYEQYF. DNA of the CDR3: TGTGCCAGCAGCCCCGGGACTAGCGGCTACGAGCAGTACTTC.

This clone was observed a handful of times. The CDR3 bases are TGTGCCAGCAAAGGGACAGCCTACGAGCAGTACTTC. Translation gives CASKGTAYEQYF. The chain carries TRBV28 and TRBJ2-7, with 7 bases fitting TRBD1. Germline CDR1 reads MDHEN; CDR2 reads SYDVKM. V shed 7 bases, J shed 2 bases, and the junction held 2 bases outside the gene matches. CDR3 length: 12 amino acids.

CDR3 in amino acids: CAWTTGWGNTIYF. The CDR3 DNA follows: TGTGCCTGGACCACAGGTTGGGGAAACACCATATATTTT. The chain carries TRBV30 and TRBJ2-2; D is possibly TRBD1 (5 bases). The assigned J gene may be wrong: the sequence end matches TRBJ1-3 better. Germline V lookup: CDR1 GTSNPN, CDR2 SVGIG (reference sequence). The CDR3 extends over 13 amino acids.

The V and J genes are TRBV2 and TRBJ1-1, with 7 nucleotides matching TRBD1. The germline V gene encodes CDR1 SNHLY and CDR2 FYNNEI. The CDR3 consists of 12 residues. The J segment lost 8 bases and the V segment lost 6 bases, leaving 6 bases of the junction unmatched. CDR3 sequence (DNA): TGTGCCAGCAGCAATACAGGGGTCGAAGCTTTCTTT. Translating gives CASSNTGVEAFF.

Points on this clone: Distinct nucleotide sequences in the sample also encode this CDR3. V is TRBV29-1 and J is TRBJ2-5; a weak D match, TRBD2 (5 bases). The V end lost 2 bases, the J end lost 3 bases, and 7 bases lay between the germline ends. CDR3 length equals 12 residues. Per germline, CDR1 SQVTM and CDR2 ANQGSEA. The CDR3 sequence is CSVEMGEETQYF. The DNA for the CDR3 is TGCAGCGTTGAAATGGGAGAAGAGACCCAGTACTTC.

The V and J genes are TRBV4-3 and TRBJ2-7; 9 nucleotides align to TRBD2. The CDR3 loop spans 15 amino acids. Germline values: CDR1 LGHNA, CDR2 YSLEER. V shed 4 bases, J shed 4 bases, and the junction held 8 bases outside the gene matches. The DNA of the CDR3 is TGCGCCAGCAGCCCTAATAGCGGGGGACTATACGAGCAGTACTTC. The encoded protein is CASSPNSGGLYEQYF.

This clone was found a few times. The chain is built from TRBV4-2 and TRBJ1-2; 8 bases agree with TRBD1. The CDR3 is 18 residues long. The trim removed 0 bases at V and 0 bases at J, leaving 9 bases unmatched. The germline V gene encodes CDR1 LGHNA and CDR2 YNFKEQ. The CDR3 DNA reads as TGTGCCAGCAGCCAAGATGGGGGGACAGGTAGGGCTAACTATGGCTACACCTTC. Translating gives CASSQDGGTGRANYGYTF.

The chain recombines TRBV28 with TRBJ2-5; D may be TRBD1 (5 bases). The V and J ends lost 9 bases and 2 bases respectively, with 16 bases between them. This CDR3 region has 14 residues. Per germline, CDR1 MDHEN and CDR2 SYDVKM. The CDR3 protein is CASRYMGLQETQYF. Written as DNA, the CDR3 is TGTGCCAGTCGGTACATGGGGCTTCAAGAGACCCAGTACTTC.

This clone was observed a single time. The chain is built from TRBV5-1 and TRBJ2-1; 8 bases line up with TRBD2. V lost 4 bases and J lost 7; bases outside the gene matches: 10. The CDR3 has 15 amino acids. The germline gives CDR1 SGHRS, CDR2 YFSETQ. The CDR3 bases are TGCGCCAGCAGCCCCCAGTGGGGACTAGGGAATGAGCAGTTCTTC. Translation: CASSPQWGLGNEQFF.

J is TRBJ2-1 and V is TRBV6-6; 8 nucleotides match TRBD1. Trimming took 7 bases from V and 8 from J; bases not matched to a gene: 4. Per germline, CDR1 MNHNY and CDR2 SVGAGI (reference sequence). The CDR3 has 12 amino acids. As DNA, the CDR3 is TGTGCCAGCAAAAACAGGGGGGATGAGCAGTTCTTC. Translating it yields CASKNRGDEQFF.

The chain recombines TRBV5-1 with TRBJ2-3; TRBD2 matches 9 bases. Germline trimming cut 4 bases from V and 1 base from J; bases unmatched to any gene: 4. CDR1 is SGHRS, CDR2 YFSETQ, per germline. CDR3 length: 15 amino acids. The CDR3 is CASSTTSGGTDTQYF. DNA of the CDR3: TGCGCCAGCAGCACGACTAGCGGAGGCACAGATACGCAGTATTTT. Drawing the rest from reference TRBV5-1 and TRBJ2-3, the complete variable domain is KAGVTQTPRYLIKTRGQQVTLSCSPISGHRSVSWYQQTPGQGLQFLFEYFSETQRNKGNFPGRFSGRQFSNSRSEMNVSTLELGDSALYLCASSTTSGGTDTQYFGPGTRLTVL.

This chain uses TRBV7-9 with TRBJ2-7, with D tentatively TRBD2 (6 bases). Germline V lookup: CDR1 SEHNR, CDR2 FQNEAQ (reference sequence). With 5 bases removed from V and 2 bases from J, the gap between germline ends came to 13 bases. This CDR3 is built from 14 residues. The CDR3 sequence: CASSTTSVTYEQYF. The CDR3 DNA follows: TGTGCCAGCAGCACGACTAGTGTGACCTACGAGCAGTACTTC. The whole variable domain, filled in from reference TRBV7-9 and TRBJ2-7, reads DTGVSQNPRHKITKRGQNVTFRCDPISEHNRLYWYRQTLGQGPEFLTYFQNEAQLEKSRLLSDRFSAERPKGSFSTLEIQRTEQGDSAMYLCASSTTSVTYEQYFGPGTRLTVT.

CDR3 loop: CASSALDRGANTGELFF. As DNA, the CDR3 is TGTGCCAGTAGCGCACTGGACAGGGGAGCGAACACCGGGGAGCTGTTTTTT. This rearrangement joins TRBV19 to TRBJ2-2; 9 bases are a match to TRBD1. CDR3 length: 17 residues. Germline CDR1 LNHDA, CDR2 SQIVND (reference sequence). V was clipped by 6 bases and J by 0 bases; unmatched bases: 8.

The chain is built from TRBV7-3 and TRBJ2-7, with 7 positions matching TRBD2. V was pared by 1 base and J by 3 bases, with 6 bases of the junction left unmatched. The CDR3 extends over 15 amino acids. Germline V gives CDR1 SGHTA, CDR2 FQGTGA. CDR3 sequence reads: CASSLIPGGSYEQYF. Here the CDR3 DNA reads TGTGCCAGCAGCTTAATTCCGGGAGGTAGCTACGAGCAGTACTTC.

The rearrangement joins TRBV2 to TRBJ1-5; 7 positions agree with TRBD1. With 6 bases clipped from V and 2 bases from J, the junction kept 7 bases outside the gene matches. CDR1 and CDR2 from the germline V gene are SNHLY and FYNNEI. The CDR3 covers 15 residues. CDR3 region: CASRQQGLRNQPQHF. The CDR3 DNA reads TGTGCCAGCAGGCAACAGGGGTTGCGCAATCAGCCCCAGCATTTT.

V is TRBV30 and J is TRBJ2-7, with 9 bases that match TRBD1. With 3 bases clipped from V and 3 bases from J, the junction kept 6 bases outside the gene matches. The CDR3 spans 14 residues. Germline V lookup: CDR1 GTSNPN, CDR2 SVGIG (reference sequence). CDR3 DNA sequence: TGTGCCTGGAGCTTAACAGGGGGCGGCTACGAGCAGTACTTC. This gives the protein CAWSLTGGGYEQYF.

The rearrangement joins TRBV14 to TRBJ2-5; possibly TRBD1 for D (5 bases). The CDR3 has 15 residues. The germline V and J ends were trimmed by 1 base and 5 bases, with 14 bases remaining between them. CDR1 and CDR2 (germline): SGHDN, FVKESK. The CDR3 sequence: CASSQGPGPRETQYF. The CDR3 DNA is TGTGCCAGCAGCCAAGGGCCAGGGCCACGGGAGACCCAGTACTTC.

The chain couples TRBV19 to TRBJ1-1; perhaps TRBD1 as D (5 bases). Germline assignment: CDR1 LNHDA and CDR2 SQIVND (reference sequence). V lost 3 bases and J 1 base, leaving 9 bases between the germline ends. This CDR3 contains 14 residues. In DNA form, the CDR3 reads TGTGCCAGTAGTATCTCCGGACAGAACACTGAAGCTTTCTTT. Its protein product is CASSISGQNTEAFF.

The CDR3 reads CASSLPRDSLSYEQYF. DNA for the CDR3: TGTGCCAGCAGTTTGCCGCGGGACTCATTATCCTACGAGCAGTACTTC. This chain connects TRBV28 to TRBJ2-7; weak D call: TRBD2 (6 bases). The V gene lost 3 bases and the J gene lost 1 base, with 16 bases spanning the gap. The CDR3 runs to 16 residues. Germline V gene data show CDR1 as MDHEN and CDR2 as SYDVKM.

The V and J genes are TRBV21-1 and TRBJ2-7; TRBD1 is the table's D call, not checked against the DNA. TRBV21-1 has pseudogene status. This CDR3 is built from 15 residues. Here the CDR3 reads CASSKQGQGAYEQYF. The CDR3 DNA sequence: TGTGCCAGCAGCAAACAGGGTCAGGGGGCCTACGAGCAGTACTTC.

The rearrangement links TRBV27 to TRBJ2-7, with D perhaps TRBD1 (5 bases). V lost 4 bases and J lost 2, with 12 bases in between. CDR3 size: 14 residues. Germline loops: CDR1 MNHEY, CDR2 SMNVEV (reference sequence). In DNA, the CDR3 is TGTGCCAGCAGTTCCTACCTAGGGGCCTACGAGCAGTACTTC. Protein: CASSSYLGAYEQYF.

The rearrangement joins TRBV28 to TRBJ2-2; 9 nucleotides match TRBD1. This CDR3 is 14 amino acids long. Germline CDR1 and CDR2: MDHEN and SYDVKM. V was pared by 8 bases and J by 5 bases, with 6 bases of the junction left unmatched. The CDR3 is CASRQGQGTGELFF. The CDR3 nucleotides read TGTGCCAGCCGCCAGGGACAGGGAACCGGGGAGCTGTTTTTT.

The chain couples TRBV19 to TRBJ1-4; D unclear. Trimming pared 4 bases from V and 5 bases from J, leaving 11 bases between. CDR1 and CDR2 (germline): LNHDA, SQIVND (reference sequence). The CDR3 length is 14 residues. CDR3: CASSKGGGNEKLFF. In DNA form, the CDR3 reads TGTGCCAGTAGTAAGGGAGGAGGAAATGAAAAACTGTTTTTT.

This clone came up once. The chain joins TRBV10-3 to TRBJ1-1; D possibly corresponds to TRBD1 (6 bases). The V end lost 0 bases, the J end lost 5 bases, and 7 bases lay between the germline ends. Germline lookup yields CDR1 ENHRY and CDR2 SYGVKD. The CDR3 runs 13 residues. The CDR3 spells CAISESGGTEAFF. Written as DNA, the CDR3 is TGTGCCATCAGTGAGTCAGGGGGAACTGAAGCTTTCTTT.

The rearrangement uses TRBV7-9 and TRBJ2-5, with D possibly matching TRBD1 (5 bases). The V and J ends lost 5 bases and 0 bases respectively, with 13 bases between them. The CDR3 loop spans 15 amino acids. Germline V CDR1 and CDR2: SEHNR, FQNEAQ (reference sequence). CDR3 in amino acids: CASSEHEQDQETQYF. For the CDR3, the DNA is TGTGCCAGCAGCGAACATGAACAGGACCAAGAGACCCAGTACTTC.

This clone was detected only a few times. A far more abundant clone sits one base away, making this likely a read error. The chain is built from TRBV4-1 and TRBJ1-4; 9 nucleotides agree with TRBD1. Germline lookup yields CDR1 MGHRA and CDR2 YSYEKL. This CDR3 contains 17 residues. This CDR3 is CAISQEGTGRANEKLFF. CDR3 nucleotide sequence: TGCGCCATCAGCCAAGAGGGGACAGGGCGGGCTAATGAAAAACTGTTTTTT.

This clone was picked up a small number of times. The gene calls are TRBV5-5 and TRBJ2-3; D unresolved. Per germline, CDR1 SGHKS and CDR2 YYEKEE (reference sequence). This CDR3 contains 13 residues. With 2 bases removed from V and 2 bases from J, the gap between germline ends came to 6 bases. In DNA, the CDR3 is TGTGCCAGCAGCTTTGAGCCCACAGATACGCAGTATTTT. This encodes CASSFEPTDTQYF.

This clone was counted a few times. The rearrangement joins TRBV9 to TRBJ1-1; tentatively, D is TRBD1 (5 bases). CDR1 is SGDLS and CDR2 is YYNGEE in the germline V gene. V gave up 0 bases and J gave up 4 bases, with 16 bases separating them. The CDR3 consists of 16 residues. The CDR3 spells CASSVGSGGSGTEAFF. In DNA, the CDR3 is TGTGCCAGCAGCGTAGGTTCCGGGGGAAGTGGCACTGAAGCTTTCTTT.